A selection of T cell receptor beta chains follows, all from one sample in a study of response to subunit inactivated influenza vaccine. TCRdb redid the calling of the RT-PCR reads with MiXCR, one entry per CDR3 protein. The table records approximately 700,000 distinct CDR3 sequences, about 15% of them present only once. Here the sequenced sample was PBMCs from blood, taken 11 to 12 days after vaccination. The source is a middle-aged man who received an inactivated influenza vaccine. CDR3s include the opening cysteine and the closing phenylalanine or tryptophan. A D gene is named only where the DNA matches it firmly. Only part of the rows carry a size: once, few, many, or a class if the clone is expanded.

- TRBJ1-2 TRBV6-2/TRBV6-3 - TGTGCCAGCAGTTACCCGAGCCGGGGGCGAGAAAACTATGGCTACACCTTC CASSYPSRGRENYGYTF
- TRBJ1-3 TRBV5-8 many TGTGCCAGCAGCTTGCGGGGTGCTGGAAACACCATATATTTT CASSLRGAGNTIYF
- TRBJ1-6 TRBV3-1 many TGTGCCAGCAGCCAAACCGCGGCCGTCATGAGGGCACCCCTCCACTTT CASSQTAAVMRAPLHF
- TRBJ1-2 TRBV6-1 few TGTGCCAGCAGTGAGACAGAGCCGAGGATGTTTGGCTACACCTTC CASSETEPRMFGYTF
TRBD2 TRBJ2-7 TRBV30 - TGTGCCTGGACCGGGACTAGCGGCTCCTACGAGCAGTACTTC CAWTGTSGSYEQYF
- TRBJ2-3 TRBV28 - TGTGCCAGCAGTTTTCTTGGCGCACAGACTTATGTGGTATCAGATACGCAGTATTTT CASSFLGAQTYVVSDTQYF
TRBD1 TRBJ2-5 TRBV29-1 - TGCAGCGAAAGGACAGGAGGCCAAGAGACCCAGTACTTC CSERTGGQETQYF
- TRBJ2-6 TRBV3-1 - TGTGCCTCCAGCCAGTCGTTGGACAGATCTGGGGCCAACGTCCTGACTTTC CASSQSLDRSGANVLTF
TRBD1 TRBJ1-5 TRBV9 few TGTGCCAGCAGCGTAGTTAGGACAGGGTGGAGTCAGCCCCAGCATTTT CASSVVRTGWSQPQHF
TRBD2 TRBJ2-3 TRBV9 few TGTGCCAGCAGCGTAGGGAAGCCTAGCGGGATATCAGATACGCAGTATTTT CASSVGKPSGISDTQYF
TRBD1 TRBJ1-2 TRBV4-2 - TGTGCCAGCAGCCAAGAAAATGACAGGGTGGCTGGCTACACCTTC CASSQENDRVAGYTF